A single sample gave rise to the 32 T cell receptor beta chains below, sequenced in a study of shared clonotypes between healthy human individuals. The table came from immunoSEQ multiplex PCR; TCRdb's copy has only in-frame clones and leaves some out. Of a few hundred thousand clones in the sample, roughly four fifths were seen once. The sequenced sample consisted of PBMCs. The source of these receptors is a woman in her thirties or forties in good health. Some clones in this sample may be carry-over from other donors' samples.

In regard to this clone: A much larger clone differs by one base, so this may be a read error. The same CDR3 can be traced to other DNA sequences in this sample. The chain has TRBV4-2 and TRBJ1-4, with 7 nucleotides matching TRBD1. This CDR3 has 17 amino acids. Germline values: CDR1 LGHNA, CDR2 YNFKEQ. The chain's CDR3 is CASSQSSEGATNEKLFF. In DNA form, the CDR3 reads TGTGCCAGCAGCCAATCGTCCGAGGGGGCAACCAATGAAAAACTGTTTTTT.

This clone occurred once. This rearrangement joins TRBV14 to TRBJ1-2; 10 nucleotides line up with TRBD1. Germline V CDR1 and CDR2: SGHDN, FVKESK. CDR3 length equals 16 residues. After removal of 1 base from V and 4 bases from J, the junction contained 6 bases not matched to a gene. CDR3 in DNA: TGTGCCAGCAGCCAAGCTGGGACAGGGGCCACCTATGGCTACACCTTC. Translating gives CASSQAGTGATYGYTF.

Details on this clone: At one end, the junction sequence differs from germline, possibly due to a read error. This chain uses TRBV5-4 with TRBJ2-7, with a possible D match to TRBD1 (5 bases). CDR3 length: 14 amino acids. Looked up from germline, CDR1 is SGHNT and CDR2 is YYREEE (reference sequence). CDR3 residues: CTSSLGQWKGEQYF. CDR3 nucleotides: TGTACCAGCAGCTTGGGGCAGTGGAAGGGCGAGCAGTACTTC.

The CDR3 region has the DNA TGTGCCAGCAGCCAAGAGGAGTGGGGGAGCACCTTC. Its translation: CASSQEEWGSTF. The J gene is TRBJ1-2, the V gene TRBV7-9, with a tentative D call TRBD1 (5 bases). Germline V gene data show CDR1 as SEHNR and CDR2 as FQNEAQ (reference sequence). Trimming stripped 5 bases from V and 13 bases from J, with 17 bases between. The CDR3 has 12 amino acids.

This clone has a handful of counts. This chain links TRBV7-9 with TRBJ1-2; D not resolved. The CDR3 extends over 13 amino acids. CDR1 is SEHNR, CDR2 FQNEAQ, per germline (reference sequence). V lost 5 bases and J lost 4, with 11 bases in between. CDR3 residues: CASSISSLYGYTF. CDR3 in DNA: TGTGCCAGCAGCATCAGCTCCCTCTATGGCTACACCTTC. Combining the CDR3 with reference TRBV7-9 and TRBJ1-2 gives the whole variable domain DTGVSQNPRHKITKRGQNVTFRCDPISEHNRLYWYRQTLGQGPEFLTYFQNEAQLEKSRLLSDRFSAERPKGSFSTLEIQRTEQGDSAMYLCASSISSLYGYTFGSGTRLTVV.

V gene TRBV30 combines with J gene TRBJ2-7; perhaps D is TRBD1 or TRBD2 (7 bases each). Germline CDR1 GTSNPN, CDR2 SVGIG (reference sequence). V shed 3 bases and J shed 3 bases, with 12 bases lying between them. The CDR3 spans 13 residues. This CDR3 is CAWRGGGRYEQYF. The CDR3 DNA follows: TGTGCCTGGAGGGGAGGGGGCCGCTACGAGCAGTACTTC.

The gene calls are TRBV28 and TRBJ2-6, with TRBD1 as a possible D gene (5 bases). The CDR3 sequence is 16 residues long. Germline values: CDR1 MDHEN, CDR2 SYDVKM. The germline V and J ends were trimmed by 7 bases and 2 bases, with 15 bases remaining between them. CDR3 loop: CASKPQGSTGANVLTF. CDR3 coding DNA: TGTGCCAGCAAGCCCCAGGGTTCGACTGGGGCCAACGTCCTGACTTTC. The full variable domain, rest sourced from reference TRBV28 and TRBJ2-6, is DVKVTQSSRYLVKRTGEKVFLECVQDMDHENMFWYRQDPGLGLRLIYFSYDVKMKEKGDIPEGYSVSREKKERFSLILESASTNQTSMYLCASKPQGSTGANVLTFGAGSRLTVL.

The rearrangement joins TRBV28 to TRBJ1-2; D unclear. Trimming shortened V by 4 bases and J by 8 bases, and 23 bases separated the two germline ends. The CDR3 runs 16 residues. Germline V lookup: CDR1 MDHEN, CDR2 SYDVKM. CDR3 nucleotide sequence: TGTGCCAGCAGTTCTGATCACTCTACGCCACCAGAGGGCTACACCTTC. This sequence encodes CASSSDHSTPPEGYTF.

V and J are TRBV29-1 and TRBJ2-1; TRBD2 aligns across 14 bases. The germline gives CDR1 SQVTM, CDR2 ANQGSEA. The CDR3 spans 15 residues. Trimming removed 6 bases from V and 8 bases from J; junction bases left unmatched: 9. In DNA, the CDR3 is TGCAGCGTCGCGGGACTAGCGGGAGTTTTCGATGAGCAGTTCTTC. This codes for CSVAGLAGVFDEQFF.

V usage is TRBV7-9 and J usage is TRBJ2-1; TRBD2 agrees at 9 bases. The CDR3 totals 12 residues. Germline CDR1 is SEHNR and CDR2 is FQNEAQ (reference sequence). V was clipped by 3 bases and J by 15 bases; unmatched bases: 6. In DNA form, the CDR3 reads TGTGCCAGCAGCTTTAGCGGGAGCAGCCTGTTCTTC. It specifies CASSFSGSSLFF.

This clone was observed a few times. The genes are TRBV19 and TRBJ2-2, with TRBD2 identical over 8 bases. The germline V gene encodes CDR1 LNHDA and CDR2 SQIVND (reference sequence). J gave up 5 bases and V 5 bases, and 13 bases lay outside the gene matches. The CDR3 length is 17 residues. The chain's CDR3 is CASSSAVAGRRTGELFF. CDR3 coding DNA: TGTGCCAGTAGTTCAGCGGTAGCGGGAAGGAGGACCGGGGAGCTGTTTTTT.

The chain joins TRBV15 to TRBJ2-3, with 10 bases fitting TRBD2. Germline V gives CDR1 LNHNV, CDR2 YYDKDF (reference sequence). This CDR3 has 18 amino acids. V dropped 0 bases and J dropped 5; count of bases not matched to a gene: 11. The CDR3 region is CATSRDHGRPSGRDTQYF. CDR3 nucleotide sequence: TGTGCCACCAGCAGAGATCATGGCCGGCCTAGCGGGAGAGATACGCAGTATTTT.

The chain uses TRBV19 and TRBJ2-6; tentatively, D is TRBD1 (6 bases). Germline lookup yields CDR1 LNHDA and CDR2 SQIVND (reference sequence). The CDR3 consists of 18 residues. V was clipped by 4 bases and J by 2 bases, with 18 bases between them. The CDR3 coding sequence is TGTGCCAGTAGTACATACAGGGAAATAGTGGCTGGGGCCAACGTCCTGACTTTC. It codes for CASSTYREIVAGANVLTF.

This chain joins TRBV7-9 and TRBJ2-7; TRBD2 is a possible D gene (6 bases). Trimming shortened V by 4 bases and J by 9 bases, and 16 bases separated the two germline ends. Germline V CDR1 and CDR2: SEHNR, FQNEAQ (reference sequence). This CDR3 is built from 13 residues. The CDR3 sequence is CASSSRTTTAQYF. The CDR3 DNA sequence: TGTGCCAGCAGCTCCCGGACTACAACGGCGCAGTACTTC. Looking up the rest from reference TRBV7-9 and TRBJ2-7 gives the full variable domain: DTGVSQNPRHKITKRGQNVTFRCDPISEHNRLYWYRQTLGQGPEFLTYFQNEAQLEKSRLLSDRFSAERPKGSFSTLEIQRTEQGDSAMYLCASSSRTTTAQYFGPGTRLTVT.

The chain combines TRBV10-3 with TRBJ2-3, with TRBD2 identical over 7 bases. CDR1 ENHRY and CDR2 SYGVKD come from the germline V gene. This CDR3 contains 15 residues. The junction had 11 bases not matched to a gene; V was cut back by 8 bases and J by 3 bases. The CDR3 reads CAIGEERLATDTQYF. The CDR3 bases are TGTGCCATCGGAGAGGAGAGACTAGCAACAGATACGCAGTATTTT.

This clone was counted between two and nine times. With a much larger clone just one base away, this may be a read error. Other DNA sequences in this sample translate to the same CDR3. The chain carries TRBV29-1 and TRBJ2-3, with a possible D match to TRBD2 (5 bases). Germline loops: CDR1 SQVTM, CDR2 ANQGSEA. The CDR3 is 11 amino acids. Trimming took 3 bases from V and 7 from J, leaving 8 bases between them. CDR3 protein: CSVETGNTQYF. CDR3 bases: TGCAGCGTTGAGACGGGGAATACGCAGTATTTT.

This chain connects TRBV6-6 to TRBJ2-7, with 7 bases aligning to TRBD1. V gave up 2 bases and J gave up 3 bases; unmatched junction bases: 4. Germline V CDR1 and CDR2: MNHNY, SVGAGI (reference sequence). The CDR3 has 14 residues. Here the CDR3 reads CASSYATGYYEQYF. CDR3 nucleotides: TGTGCCAGCAGTTACGCGACAGGGTACTACGAGCAGTACTTC.

V and J are TRBV6-5 and TRBJ1-2, with a possible D match to TRBD1 (5 bases). Germline lookup yields CDR1 MNHEY and CDR2 SVGAGI. This CDR3 comprises 11 residues. Trimming left V 9 bases short and J 6 bases short, with 11 bases between. Here the CDR3 DNA reads TGTGCCAGTAGTGAAGGGGATGGCTACACCTTC. Translated: CASSEGDGYTF.

The J gene is TRBJ1-5, the V gene TRBV2, with 7 nucleotides matching TRBD1. Losses at the gene ends were 6 bases for V and 5 bases for J; bases not matched to a gene: 10. Per the germline V gene, CDR1 is SNHLY and CDR2 is FYNNEI. The CDR3 sequence is 15 residues long. CDR3 nucleotides: TGTGCCAGCAGAAACCGAGACAGGGTAGATCAGCCCCAGCATTTT. This sequence encodes CASRNRDRVDQPQHF.

The chain recombines TRBV10-3 with TRBJ1-2, with no clear D. V dropped 11 bases and J dropped 1 base, with 11 bases sitting between them. Germline CDR1 is ENHRY and CDR2 is SYGVKD. There are 12 residues in the CDR3. The CDR3 here is CASGENNYGYTF. The CDR3 nucleotides are TGTGCCTCCGGGGAAAATAACTATGGCTACACCTTC.

V gene TRBV27 combines with J gene TRBJ2-5; perhaps D is TRBD1 or TRBD2 (5 bases each). Germline lookup yields CDR1 MNHEY and CDR2 SMNVEV (reference sequence). The CDR3 covers 15 residues. Trimming took off 0 bases at V and 0 bases at J, with 8 bases between the two ends. CDR3 sequence (DNA): TGTGCCAGCAGTTTATCAAGGGGACACCAAGAGACCCAGTACTTC. It is translated as CASSLSRGHQETQYF.

The chain is built from TRBV27 and TRBJ2-6; the D gene is possibly TRBD1 (6 bases). Deletions cut 3 bases from V and 0 bases from J, with 18 bases between. Germline CDR1 reads MNHEY; CDR2 reads SMNVEV (reference sequence). CDR3 length equals 19 residues. The chain's CDR3 is CASSFVGQGFVSGANVLTF. The CDR3 DNA reads TGTGCCAGCAGTTTCGTCGGTCAGGGGTTCGTCTCTGGGGCCAACGTCCTGACTTTC.

The chain carries TRBV7-6 and TRBJ2-5; 11 bases agree with TRBD2. CDR3 length: 16 amino acids. J gave up 5 bases and V 5 bases, and 10 bases lay outside the gene matches. Germline values: CDR1 SGHVS, CDR2 FNYEAQ. CDR3 in DNA: TGTGCCAGCAGCAATTTTCTAGCGGGAGGAGAGGAGACCCAGTACTTC. Protein product: CASSNFLAGGEETQYF.

V usage is TRBV6-5 and J usage is TRBJ1-5; D is perhaps TRBD1 (5 bases). CDR1 MNHEY and CDR2 SVGAGI come from the germline V gene. The CDR3 is 14 amino acids. The V end was cut by 8 bases, the J end by 2 bases, with 13 bases between. CDR3 sequence: CASSPRGRNQPQHF. The CDR3 DNA reads TGTGCCAGCTCCCCCCGGGGCCGCAATCAGCCCCAGCATTTT.

Concerning this clone: This sample includes further DNA sequences coding for the same CDR3. This chain links TRBV19 with TRBJ2-5; the match to TRBD2 covers 14 bases. Germline V gene sequence: CDR1 LNHDA, CDR2 SQIVND (reference sequence). The CDR3 has 15 residues. J lost 3 bases, V lost 7 bases, and 4 bases had no gene match. The CDR3 DNA follows: TGTGCCAGTAAGGGACTAGCGGGGGAGAAAGAGACCCAGTACTTC. Amino acid sequence: CASKGLAGEKETQYF.

CDR3: CASSLSRRMGETQYF. CDR3 nucleotide sequence: TGTGCCAGCAGCTTGTCGCGGCGGATGGGAGAGACCCAGTACTTC. The rearrangement joins TRBV5-4 to TRBJ2-5; unclear D gene. The germline CDR1 and CDR2 sequences are SGHNT and YYREEE (reference sequence). The CDR3 is made up of 15 amino acids. The V end was cut by 1 base, the J end by 4 bases, with 14 bases between.

This chain links TRBV7-8 with TRBJ2-5; perhaps TRBD2 as D (5 bases). Trimming cost V 5 bases and J 7 bases, with 14 bases left between them. CDR1 and CDR2 (germline): SGHVS, FQNEAQ. The CDR3 covers 13 residues. CDR3 protein: CASSPRGPGTQYF. CDR3 bases: TGTGCCAGCAGCCCCCGGGGTCCAGGGACCCAGTACTTC.

The chain carries TRBV11-2 and TRBJ2-7; no clear D gene. Germline lookup yields CDR1 SGHAT and CDR2 FQNNGV. This CDR3 comprises 15 residues. The V gene lost 1 base and the J gene lost 2 bases, with 12 bases spanning the gap. Written as DNA, the CDR3 is TGTGCCAGCAGCTTAGCTTGGGCCAGTCCCTACGAGCAGTACTTC. It yields the protein CASSLAWASPYEQYF.

The chain links TRBV5-1 to TRBJ1-1; a weak D match, TRBD1 (5 bases). The CDR3 is 11 amino acids. The V end was cut by 4 bases, the J end by 8 bases, with 9 bases between. Germline lookup yields CDR1 SGHRS and CDR2 YFSETQ. In nucleotides, the CDR3 is TGCGCCAGCAGCGAGGGGCCCGAAGCTTTCTTT. This encodes CASSEGPEAFF. Full variable domain (remainder filled in from reference TRBV5-1 and TRBJ1-1): KAGVTQTPRYLIKTRGQQVTLSCSPISGHRSVSWYQQTPGQGLQFLFEYFSETQRNKGNFPGRFSGRQFSNSRSEMNVSTLELGDSALYLCASSEGPEAFFGQGTRLTVV.

This chain joins TRBV27 and TRBJ2-7; D is perhaps TRBD1 (6 bases). The V end lost 5 bases, the J end lost 5 bases, and 19 bases lay between the germline ends. The CDR3 loop spans 15 amino acids. Germline CDR1 MNHEY, CDR2 SMNVEV (reference sequence). CDR3 sequence: CASSPRQVPPDEQYF. The DNA of the CDR3 is TGTGCCAGCAGTCCTAGACAGGTCCCTCCGGACGAGCAGTACTTC.

Remarks on this clone: The same CDR3 is also encoded by other DNA sequences in this sample. This chain uses TRBV20-1 with TRBJ1-1, with a tentative D call TRBD1 (5 bases). This CDR3 has 11 amino acids. V was pared by 3 bases and J by 3 bases, with 5 bases between. Germline-derived CDR1 and CDR2 are DFQATT and SNEGSKA (reference sequence). As DNA, the CDR3 is TGCAGTGCTAGGGGGGACACTGAAGCTTTCTTT. Residues: CSARGDTEAFF.

The chain carries TRBV5-1 and TRBJ2-5; D is ambiguous. Germline V gene lookup returns CDR1 SGHRS and CDR2 YFSETQ. The CDR3 is 14 amino acids. V lost 4 bases, J lost 5 bases, and 15 bases lay in between. The CDR3 nucleotides read TGCGCCAGCAGCGCCGGAGTGGCCGGGGAGACCCAGTACTTC. It specifies CASSAGVAGETQYF.